Listed below are T cell receptor beta chains from one sample, sequenced in a study of identical twins. In TCRdb, the 5' RACE reads were re-called with MiXCR into one record per CDR3 protein. The profile shows some 250,000 distinct CDR3 sequences, around 6.5% of them singletons. A further study also used this sample, focusing on T cells expressing NK-cell markers.

Sequencing used CD8+ T cells sorted from blood. Source of these receptors: a woman aged 18-30 years in good health. The conserved cysteine and the conserved F or W are not part of the CDR3 here.

>TRBJ2-1|TRBV4-3
ASSQDGNRYNEQF
>TRBJ1-1|TRBV20-1
SCRTVNTEAF
>TRBJ2-7|TRBV6-1
ASSEALGGAGDFEQY
>TRBJ2-7|TRBV7-9
ASSLEGGRAYEQY
>TRBJ2-1|TRBV12-3/TRBV12-4
ASSLRGAGNEQF
>TRBJ1-2|TRBV5-6
ASSLVGARQPLGYT
>TRBJ2-1|TRBV6-2/TRBV6-3
ASSTGPMTHNEQF
>TRBJ1-2|TRBV4-2
ASRSANYGYT
>TRBJ2-1|TRBV5-6
ASSVPGTRSNEQF
>TRBJ2-5|TRBV7-9
ASSLVQGQETQY
>TRBJ1-6|TRBV14
ASAFGLRNSPLH
>TRBJ2-1|TRBV14
ASSQVPPLLDRGMYEQF
>TRBJ2-7|TRBV12-3/TRBV12-4
ASSLFVSYEQY
>TRBJ2-7|TRBV5-3
ANFTYNRDRGREQY
>TRBJ1-6|TRBV21-1
ASSRSRERSDSPLH
>TRBJ2-7|TRBV9
ASSVGTFGEQY
>TRBJ2-2|TRBV5-5
ASSVDINTGELF
>TRBJ2-1|TRBV13
ASSPGTSSYNEQF
>TRBJ2-7|TRBV27
ASSSPSGRETYEQY
>TRBJ2-3|TRBV6-1
ASRLVTGGGAHTQY
>TRBJ2-7|TRBV29-1
SVKQGGPSYEQY
>TRBJ2-5|TRBV18
ASSPPRDRDLKETQY
>TRBJ2-7|TRBV7-8
ASSLGAAEQY
>TRBJ2-7|TRBV12-3/TRBV12-4
ASSLTGTYAYEQY
>TRBJ2-5|TRBV9
ASSVVDSKETQY
>TRBJ1-4|TRBV11-2
ASSLDGMGGLGEKLF
>TRBJ2-5|TRBV12-3/TRBV12-4
ASSFSVETQY
>TRBJ2-3|TRBV5-1
ASSAGFTDTQY
>TRBJ2-1|TRBV6-2/TRBV6-3
ASSYGSGWF